One and the same sample provided the 9 T cell receptor beta chains below, sequenced in a study of shared clonotypes between healthy human individuals. Clones were read by immunoSEQ multiplex PCR, and TCRdb kept only the in-frame ones, dropping some. The table lists some 690,000 clones, 90% of them singletons. Sequences were obtained from memory CD8+ T cells from PBMCs. Documented subset: CD45RO+ cells pooled with CCR7-negative TemRA cells. Receptors originate from a man between 18 and 35 years old in good health. Some clones in this sample may be carry-over from other donors' samples.

CDR3 amino acids: CASSYLGINEQFF. CDR3 nucleotides: TGTGCCAGCAGTTACTTAGGGATCAATGAGCAGTTCTTC. The V call is TRBV27, the J call TRBJ2-1; D remains ambiguous. The germline CDR1 and CDR2 sequences are MNHEY and SMNVEV (reference sequence). This CDR3 is 13 amino acids long. Trimming removed 4 bases from V and 6 bases from J, with 10 bases in between.

This chain links TRBV28 with TRBJ2-1, with D possibly being TRBD1 or TRBD2 (5 bases each). The V and J ends lost 3 bases and 7 bases respectively, with 13 bases between them. Per the germline V gene, CDR1 is MDHEN and CDR2 is SYDVKM. This CDR3 region has 14 residues. This CDR3 reads CASSFILGVNEQFF. CDR3 nucleotide sequence: TGTGCCAGCAGTTTTATACTAGGGGTTAATGAGCAGTTCTTC.

In nucleotides, the CDR3 is TGTGCCAGCAGCGTTTCGACTAGCGGGAGCATCCACAATGAGCAGTTCTTC. This encodes CASSVSTSGSIHNEQFF. The rearrangement uses TRBV9 and TRBJ2-1; 12 positions match TRBD2. Losses at the gene ends were 2 bases for V and 5 bases for J; bases not matched to a gene: 8. Germline V CDR1 and CDR2: SGDLS, YYNGEE. The CDR3 contains 17 residues. The entire variable domain, with the rest obtained from reference TRBV9 and TRBJ2-1, is as follows: DSGVTQTPKHLITATGQRVTLRCSPRSGDLSVYWYQQSLDQGLQFLIQYYNGEERAKGNILERFSAQQFPDLHSELNLSSLELGDSALYFCASSVSTSGSIHNEQFFGPGTRLTVL.

This clone is a singleton in its sample. J is TRBJ2-3 and V is TRBV5-1, with 7 bases lining up with TRBD1. Germline values: CDR1 SGHRS, CDR2 YFSETQ. This CDR3 is built from 16 residues. The V gene end was trimmed by 3 bases and the J gene end by 2 bases; junction bases not matched to a gene: 9. The chain's CDR3 is CASSWAGQGVTDTQYF. The CDR3 region has the DNA TGCGCCAGCAGCTGGGCCGGGCAGGGGGTCACAGATACGCAGTATTTT. The variable domain in full, with the rest retrieved from reference TRBV5-1 and TRBJ2-3, is KAGVTQTPRYLIKTRGQQVTLSCSPISGHRSVSWYQQTPGQGLQFLFEYFSETQRNKGNFPGRFSGRQFSNSRSEMNVSTLELGDSALYLCASSWAGQGVTDTQYFGPGTRLTVL.

J is TRBJ2-1 and V is TRBV11-2; maybe TRBD1 (8 bases). Germline V gene sequence: CDR1 SGHAT, CDR2 FQNNGV. The V gene lost 3 bases and the J gene lost 3 bases, with 12 bases spanning the gap. This CDR3 contains 15 residues. The CDR3 loop reads CASSLTGDYYNEQFF. The CDR3 nucleotides are TGTGCCAGCAGCTTGACAGGGGACTACTACAATGAGCAGTTCTTC. Filled out from reference TRBV11-2 and TRBJ2-1, the complete variable domain reads EAGVAQSPRYKIIEKRQSVAFWCNPISGHATLYWYQQILGQGPKLLIQFQNNGVVDDSQLPKDRFSAERLKGVDSTLKIQPAKLEDSAVYLCASSLTGDYYNEQFFGPGTRLTVL.

This chain uses TRBV5-1 with TRBJ2-1; a weak D match, TRBD2 (5 bases). With 4 bases removed from V and 0 bases from J, the gap between germline ends came to 11 bases. This CDR3 is built from 15 residues. Per the germline V gene, CDR1 is SGHRS and CDR2 is YFSETQ. The CDR3 sequence is CASSQAVSSYNEQFF. CDR3 bases: TGCGCCAGCAGCCAAGCGGTTAGCTCCTACAATGAGCAGTTCTTC. Drawing the rest from reference TRBV5-1 and TRBJ2-1, the complete variable domain is KAGVTQTPRYLIKTRGQQVTLSCSPISGHRSVSWYQQTPGQGLQFLFEYFSETQRNKGNFPGRFSGRQFSNSRSEMNVSTLELGDSALYLCASSQAVSSYNEQFFGPGTRLTVL.

The count of this clone is one. The chain uses TRBV5-8 and TRBJ1-5; perhaps TRBD1 as D (6 bases). Trimming removed 0 bases at V and 3 bases at J, with 13 bases between. The germline V gene has CDR1 SGHTS and CDR2 YDEGEE. There are 16 residues in the CDR3. The DNA for the CDR3 is TGTGCCAGCAGCTTGGTGCCGGCAGGGGTCAATCAGCCCCAGCATTTT. It specifies CASSLVPAGVNQPQHF.

V usage is TRBV7-2 and J usage is TRBJ2-2; D could derive from TRBD1 or TRBD2 (6 bases each). The CDR3 runs 17 residues. Trimming stripped 4 bases from V and 6 bases from J, with 21 bases between. CDR1 is SGHTA, CDR2 FQGNSA, per germline. The CDR3 DNA reads TGTGCCAGCAGCTCCTACTTTCCGGGGGCCGAACCCGGGGAGCTGTTTTTT. Protein product: CASSSYFPGAEPGELFF.

The chain couples TRBV15 to TRBJ2-7; the D gene is possibly TRBD1 (5 bases). CDR1 is LNHNV and CDR2 is YYDKDF in the germline V gene (reference sequence). V lost 3 bases to trimming and J lost 1 base, with 10 bases between them. The CDR3 consists of 14 residues. CDR3 loop: CATSRDIRSYEQYF. CDR3 bases: TGTGCCACCAGCAGGGACATCCGATCCTACGAGCAGTACTTC.